A single sample gave rise to the 3 T cell receptor beta chains below, sequenced in a study of T cell responses to AZD1222 COVID-19 vaccine (TCRdb year 2021). The intended sense of this specimen's time point label: baseline before first vaccination. Libraries were constructed by the immunoSEQ multiplex PCR assay. In its TCRdb copy, this immuneACCESS table keeps in-frame sequences only and misses some clones. Where compared with another copy, unresolved V genes explain less than half of these, and the others have no known cause. The sample table holds over 100,000 clones, of which 90% to 95% were seen once. The ten largest make up 1.6% of the sample. The sample consisted of peripheral blood, taken on day 0 of AZD1222 vaccination. These receptors were taken from an adult in good health.

V and J are TRBV28 and TRBJ1-2; maybe TRBD1 (5 bases). Germline V lookup: CDR1 MDHEN, CDR2 SYDVKM. This CDR3 has 12 residues. The V end was cut by 6 bases, the J end by 2 bases, with 7 bases between. In nucleotides, the CDR3 is TGTGCCAGCAGCTACAGGAACTATGGCTACACCTTC. Translating gives CASSYRNYGYTF.

The chain recombines TRBV2 with TRBJ2-1; D is possibly TRBD1 or TRBD2 (5 bases each). Trimming shortened V by 6 bases and J by 7 bases, and 25 bases separated the two germline ends. This CDR3 is built from 17 residues. Germline CDR1 reads SNHLY; CDR2 reads FYNNEI. CDR3 sequence (DNA): TGTGCCAGCAGGGAGATCCACCCAGGGAGAGGGGCTAATGAGCAGTTCTTC. This translates into CASREIHPGRGANEQFF.

This chain's CDR3 is CSVTGLNEKLFF. The CDR3 DNA reads as TGCAGCGTCACAGGGCTTAATGAAAAACTGTTTTTT. The chain combines TRBV29-1 with TRBJ1-4; tentative D call: TRBD1 (6 bases). Trimming left V 6 bases short and J 4 bases short, with 9 bases between. The CDR3 contains 12 residues. The germline V gene has CDR1 SQVTM and CDR2 ANQGSEA.